Presented here are 27 T cell receptor beta chains from one specimen sequenced in a study of cytomegalovirus exposure and HLA in healthy donors. Amplification used 60 Vbeta primers and 13 Jbeta primers. Only in-frame clones appear in the TCRdb table, and some are missing; sequencing was by immunoSEQ multiplex PCR. The profile shows 95,000 to 150,000 clones, approximately 80% of them singletons. Sample: PBMCs. The receptor source for this set is a man aged 25 to 45 in good health and CMV-seropositive.

This clone was detected once. The V and J genes are TRBV10-2 and TRBJ1-1, with D uncertain. The ends were cut back, 7 bases at V and 1 base at J, with 10 bases in the middle. CDR1 and CDR2 from the germline V gene are WSHSY and SAAADI. CDR3 size: 13 residues. CDR3 sequence reads: CASTKTGNTEAFF. In DNA form, the CDR3 reads TGCGCCAGCACCAAAACCGGGAACACTGAAGCTTTCTTT.

The chain couples TRBV29-1 to TRBJ1-4, with D maybe TRBD1 (6 bases). The V end lost 0 bases, the J end lost 7 bases, and 18 bases lay between the germline ends. The CDR3 is made up of 16 amino acids. Germline lookup yields CDR1 SQVTM and CDR2 ANQGSEA. The CDR3 loop is CSVEESGGGAAEKLFF. CDR3 nucleotides: TGCAGCGTTGAAGAGAGTGGCGGGGGCGCGGCTGAAAAACTGTTTTTT.

This chain links TRBV2 with TRBJ2-2, with D possibly TRBD1 on 6 matching bases. V was clipped by 7 bases and J by 6 bases, with 15 bases between them. Germline V gene sequence: CDR1 SNHLY, CDR2 FYNNEI. There are 14 residues in the CDR3. DNA for the CDR3: TGTGCCAGCATGGGTGCAGGGGCGTCCGGGGAGCTGTTTTTT. Residues: CASMGAGASGELFF.

DNA for the CDR3: TGTGCCAGCTCACCAGCGACAGCGAACACTGAAGCTTTCTTT. Its protein is CASSPATANTEAFF. The V gene is TRBV18, the J gene TRBJ1-1, with TRBD1 as a possible D gene (5 bases). Trimming took 2 bases from V and 1 from J, leaving 8 bases between them. Per germline, CDR1 KGHSH and CDR2 LQKENI. The CDR3 has 14 amino acids.

This chain connects TRBV14 to TRBJ2-7; 10 bases agree with TRBD2. Germline CDR1 and CDR2: SGHDN and FVKESK. V lost 0 bases, J lost 3 bases, and 14 bases stayed unmatched. The CDR3 runs to 19 residues. CDR3: CASSQDVGLAVLPNYEQYF. CDR3 nucleotides: TGTGCCAGCAGCCAAGATGTTGGACTAGCGGTGTTACCTAACTACGAGCAGTACTTC.

Concerning this clone itself: The junction differs from germline at one of its ends, possibly a read error. Within the sample, other DNA sequences also encode this same CDR3. CDR3 coding DNA: TGTGCCAGTACCCTCGCCTGGAGTTCACCCCTCCATTTT. Residues: CASTLAWSSPLHF. The chain has TRBV19 and TRBJ1-6; D is uncertain. Germline V lookup: CDR1 LNHDA, CDR2 SQIVND (reference sequence). The CDR3 length is 13 residues.

This clone has a handful of counts. This sequence joins TRBV10-3 and TRBJ1-1, with TRBD1 as a possible D gene (6 bases). The CDR3 loop spans 13 amino acids. Germline CDR1 ENHRY, CDR2 SYGVKD. Trimming left V 4 bases short and J 1 base short, with 7 bases between. CDR3 in amino acids: CAISVGGNTEAFF. CDR3 DNA sequence: TGTGCCATCAGTGTAGGGGGGAACACTGAAGCTTTCTTT.

The rearrangement joins TRBV6-5 to TRBJ2-2; tentative D call: TRBD1 (5 bases). V was trimmed by 6 bases and J by 6 bases, leaving 17 bases between them. Germline lookup yields CDR1 MNHEY and CDR2 SVGAGI. The CDR3 length is 15 residues. The CDR3 DNA reads TGTGCCAGCAGCCCGGACAACTTTGGGGCCGGGGAGCTGTTTTTT. Encoded protein: CASSPDNFGAGELFF.

The genes are TRBV7-9 and TRBJ1-2; D ambiguous. CDR3 length: 12 amino acids. Germline V gene data show CDR1 as SEHNR and CDR2 as FQNEAQ (reference sequence). The V end lost 6 bases, the J end lost 8 bases, and 13 bases lay between the germline ends. In DNA form, the CDR3 reads TGTGCCAGCAGTGTGGCTGACGGGGGCTACACCTTC. Protein: CASSVADGGYTF.

This rearrangement joins TRBV10-3 to TRBJ2-5, with TRBD1 matching 10 bases. The CDR3 contains 15 residues. The junction had 2 bases not matched to a gene; V was cut back by 4 bases and J by 0 bases. Per germline, CDR1 ENHRY and CDR2 SYGVKD. This chain's CDR3 is CAISGQGANQETQYF. The CDR3 nucleotides are TGTGCCATCAGTGGACAGGGGGCCAACCAAGAGACCCAGTACTTC.

The chain has TRBV6-1 and TRBJ2-5, with D possibly TRBD2 on 6 matching bases. Gene TRBJ2-7 matches the end of the DNA better, so the J call may be wrong. Germline-derived CDR1 and CDR2 are MNHNS and SASEGT. The length of the CDR3 is 15 residues. In DNA form, the CDR3 reads TGTGCCAGCAGTGAGTGGGACTTCGGAGGGTACGAGCAGTACTTC. Translated, it gives CASSEWDFGGYEQYF.

The chain recombines TRBV30 with TRBJ2-7; tentative D call: TRBD1 (6 bases). Germline V gene sequence: CDR1 GTSNPN, CDR2 SVGIG (reference sequence). The CDR3 totals 12 residues. V gave up 5 bases and J gave up 5 bases, with 13 bases separating them. The CDR3 spells CAWSLQGNEQYF. The CDR3 DNA reads TGTGCCTGGTCTTTACAGGGAAACGAGCAGTACTTC. Drawing the rest from reference TRBV30 and TRBJ2-7, the complete variable domain is SQTIHQWPATLVQPVGSPLSLECTVEGTSNPNLYWYRQAAGRGLQLLFYSVGIGQISSEVPQNLSASRPQDRQFILSSKKLLLSDSGFYLCAWSLQGNEQYFGPGTRLTVT.

This chain links TRBV28 with TRBJ2-5; D might be TRBD2 (5 bases). The last part of the DNA fits TRBJ2-7 better; the J call may be wrong. This CDR3 has 12 amino acids. Germline V lookup: CDR1 MDHEN, CDR2 SYDVKM. The CDR3 DNA reads TGTGCCAGCAGTTCAGAGGGTGGCGAGCAGTACTTC. This translates into CASSSEGGEQYF.

This chain uses TRBV4-2 with TRBJ2-5, with D maybe TRBD1 (6 bases). From germline, CDR1 is LGHNA and CDR2 YNFKEQ. V was cut by 1 base and J by 1 base, with 13 bases left in between. The CDR3 contains 16 residues. The CDR3 sequence is CASSQVLGQIQETQYF. The CDR3 DNA reads as TGTGCCAGCAGCCAAGTTCTTGGACAGATCCAAGAGACCCAGTACTTC.

V gene TRBV10-2 combines with J gene TRBJ2-2; 7 bases are shared with TRBD1. The CDR3 covers 15 residues. Germline loops: CDR1 WSHSY, CDR2 SAAADI. V shed 9 bases and J 0 bases; nucleotides not matched to a gene: 7. CDR3 sequence: CASRTGTANTGELFF. The DNA for the CDR3 is TGCGCCAGTAGAACCGGGACAGCGAACACCGGGGAGCTGTTTTTT.

The J gene is TRBJ1-1, the V gene TRBV10-1, with D unclear. Trimming removed 2 bases at V and 4 bases at J, with 11 bases between. From germline, CDR1 is WNHNN and CDR2 SYGVQD (reference sequence). The CDR3 totals 14 residues. The CDR3 DNA reads TGCGCCAGCAGTGAGGCGGGGTGGACCACTGAAGCTTTCTTT. Its protein is CASSEAGWTTEAFF.

The genes are TRBV27 and TRBJ2-1; TRBD1 agrees at 9 bases. CDR1 is MNHEY and CDR2 is SMNVEV in the germline V gene (reference sequence). This CDR3 has 14 amino acids. The junction had 6 bases not matched to a gene; V was cut back by 7 bases and J by 5 bases. CDR3 nucleotide sequence: TGTGCCAGCAACCGACAGGGGGGCAACAATGAGCAGTTCTTC. Its translation is CASNRQGGNNEQFF.

This clone came up a few times. At one end, the junction sequence differs from germline, possibly due to a read error. The chain joins TRBV5-1 to TRBJ2-3; D unresolved. This CDR3 comprises 14 residues. CDR1 is SGHRS and CDR2 is YFSETQ in the germline V gene. CDR3 sequence (DNA): TGTGCCAGCAGCCCTGTAGCTAGCACAGATACGCAGTATTTT. Translation gives CASSPVASTDTQYF.

This sequence joins TRBV19 and TRBJ2-3, with a possible D match to TRBD1 (5 bases). The CDR3 loop spans 16 amino acids. V was pared by 0 bases and J by 2 bases, with 12 bases between. Germline V lookup: CDR1 LNHDA, CDR2 SQIVND (reference sequence). CDR3 sequence (DNA): TGTGCCAGTAGTATAGACCACAGGACATCCACAGATACGCAGTATTTT. This sequence encodes CASSIDHRTSTDTQYF.

This chain joins TRBV13 and TRBJ2-7; D is perhaps TRBD2 (7 bases). Germline CDR1 reads PRHDT; CDR2 reads FYEKMQ (reference sequence). The CDR3 consists of 15 residues. V shed 5 bases and J shed 4 bases, with 18 bases lying between them. In DNA, the CDR3 is TGTGCCAGCAGCATTGCCGGGGGGCTTACATACGAGCAGTACTTC. Amino acids: CASSIAGGLTYEQYF.

V and J are TRBV11-1 and TRBJ1-1; the match to TRBD1 covers 7 bases. This CDR3 is built from 14 residues. Germline V lookup: CDR1 SGHAT, CDR2 FQDESV (reference sequence). Trimming at V came to 4 bases and at J to 3 bases, leaving 5 bases not matched to a gene. The CDR3 protein is CASSYSTGDTEAFF. CDR3 bases: TGTGCCAGCAGCTACTCTACAGGGGACACTGAAGCTTTCTTT.

The chain links TRBV25-1 to TRBJ1-6; D might be TRBD1 (6 bases). V shed 7 bases and J shed 5 bases, with 15 bases lying between them. Germline CDR1 and CDR2: MGHDK and SYGVNS. The CDR3 has 15 residues. This chain's CDR3 is CASMRGGRNNSPLHF. The CDR3 DNA is TGTGCCAGCATGAGGGGGGGACGGAATAATTCACCCCTCCACTTT.

The chain recombines TRBV4-1 with TRBJ1-2; weak D call: TRBD1 (5 bases). The germline CDR1 and CDR2 sequences are MGHRA and YSYEKL. The CDR3 contains 17 residues. The V end lost 1 base, the J end lost 0 bases, and 15 bases lay between the germline ends. The CDR3 here is CASSQVSTAETNYGYTF. For the CDR3, the DNA is TGCGCCAGCAGCCAAGTTTCGACAGCTGAGACTAACTATGGCTACACCTTC.

The genes are TRBV9 and TRBJ2-1; 13 bases match TRBD2. The CDR3 covers 16 residues. Looked up from germline, CDR1 is SGDLS and CDR2 is YYNGEE. V lost 4 bases, J lost 5 bases, and 6 bases stayed unmatched. This CDR3 is CASSPGTSGNHNEQFF. Here the CDR3 DNA reads TGTGCCAGCAGCCCCGGGACTAGCGGGAATCACAATGAGCAGTTCTTC.

Worth noting for this clone: Compared with germline, one end of the junction differs, possibly owing to a read error. The chain recombines TRBV6-1 with TRBJ2-7; D gene ambiguous. From germline, CDR1 is MNHNS and CDR2 SASEGT. CDR3 length equals 9 residues. This CDR3 is CASSETLNF. The CDR3 DNA reads TGTGCCAGCAGTGAAACTCTCAACTTC.

The V call is TRBV11-3, the J call TRBJ1-1; 8 bases line up with TRBD1. Looked up from germline, CDR1 is SGHNT and CDR2 is YENEEA. J gave up 3 bases and V 5 bases, and 5 bases lay outside the gene matches. The CDR3 is 14 residues long. For the CDR3, the DNA is TGTGCCAGCAGCGTGACAGGGGCCCACACTGAAGCTTTCTTT. Protein sequence: CASSVTGAHTEAFF. The whole variable domain, filled in from reference TRBV11-3 and TRBJ1-1, reads EAGVVQSPRYKIIEKKQPVAFWCNPISGHNTLYWYLQNLGQGPELLIRYENEEAVDDSQLPKDRFSAERLKGVDSTLKIQPAELGDSAVYLCASSVTGAHTEAFFGQGTRLTVV.

The chain employs TRBV2 and TRBJ2-1; possibly TRBD1 for D (6 bases). This CDR3 contains 16 residues. The ends were cut back, 7 bases at V and 2 bases at J, with 18 bases in the middle. The germline gives CDR1 SNHLY, CDR2 FYNNEI. The CDR3 loop reads CASTLEVQGAYNEQFF. The CDR3 DNA reads TGTGCCAGCACCTTAGAGGTACAGGGTGCCTACAATGAGCAGTTCTTC.